This TCR beta chain stems from a study of CD8 T cells in ankylosing spondylitis. Study-wide findings and caveats: Disease-linked clones displayed a CD8+ phenotype and appeared relatively rarely in peripheral blood. Clones linked to disease were reported to show significant enrichment in matched ankylosing spondylitis synovial fluid. Ankylosing spondylitis blood appeared to carry a characteristic TCR beta motif of roughly 8 highly homologous variants. Earlier work had already found some motif variants in reactive arthritis synovial fluid and blood.

V was cut by 0 bases and J by 4 bases, with 7 bases left in between. The CDR3 extends over 14 amino acids. Per the germline V gene, CDR1 is SGHRS and CDR2 is YFSETQ. Researchers built TCR beta libraries using quantitative 5'-RACE with molecular barcodes. From the 5' RACE reads, TCRdb called clonotypes with MiXCR, one entry per CDR3 protein. Of about 440,000 distinct CDR3 sequences in the sample, roughly 15% are singletons; the top ten hold 0.85% to 1.3%. Details on this clonotype: What it binds is unknown.

The receptor was isolated from a male donor with ankylosing spondylitis. Sequenced input: blood, either unsorted or a sorted T cell fraction (not recorded which). The chain couples TRBV5-1 to TRBJ2-2; no reliable D call. The CDR3 here is CASSLVVGTGELFF. CDR3 DNA: TGCGCCAGCAGCTTGGTGGTAGGCACCGGGGAGCTGTTTTTT.